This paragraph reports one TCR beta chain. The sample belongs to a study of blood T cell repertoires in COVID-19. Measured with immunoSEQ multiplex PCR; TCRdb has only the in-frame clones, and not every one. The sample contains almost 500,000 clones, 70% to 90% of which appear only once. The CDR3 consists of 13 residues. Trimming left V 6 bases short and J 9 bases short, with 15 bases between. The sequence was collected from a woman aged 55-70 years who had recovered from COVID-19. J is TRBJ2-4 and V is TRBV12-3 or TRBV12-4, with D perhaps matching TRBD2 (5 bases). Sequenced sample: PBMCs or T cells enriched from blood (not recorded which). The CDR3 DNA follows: TGTGCCAGCAGCCCTCACGGGGTCGGCATTCAGTACTTC. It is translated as CASSPHGVGIQYF.